What follows describes a single T cell receptor (beta chain). No antigen is known for it. TCRdb ran MiXCR on the 5' RACE reads and lists one entry per CDR3 protein. This sample has some 88,000 distinct CDR3 sequences, with more than 20% found just once. The germline V gene encodes CDR1 SGHTA and CDR2 FQGNSA. The CDR3 spans 16 residues. V was clipped by 1 base and J by 3 bases; unmatched bases: 8. The source of the sample is a study of T-cell memory formation after mild COVID-19. About the research overall: TCR clusters mostly belonged to single donors.

Findings and limits, study-wide: The appearance of some responding clones in pre-infection memory suggested that cross-reactive memory joined. Contracting CD4+ clones were located mainly in CM and EM, and CD8+ clones in EMRA. The SARS-CoV-2 specificity of second-wave clones reaching peak at day 37 remained unverified.

The clonotype originates from a man between 18 and 29 years old who had mild COVID-19 (a few samples of this study predate the infection). Cell type and time point are not known. The J gene is TRBJ2-5, the V gene TRBV7-2; 7 bases align to TRBD2. Sequencing was performed on PBMCs or a T cell subset sorted from them (not recorded which). The CDR3 region has the DNA TGTGCCAGCAGCTTAGTAGGGCGGGAGTACAAAGAGACCCAGTACTTC. Amino acids: CASSLVGREYKETQYF.